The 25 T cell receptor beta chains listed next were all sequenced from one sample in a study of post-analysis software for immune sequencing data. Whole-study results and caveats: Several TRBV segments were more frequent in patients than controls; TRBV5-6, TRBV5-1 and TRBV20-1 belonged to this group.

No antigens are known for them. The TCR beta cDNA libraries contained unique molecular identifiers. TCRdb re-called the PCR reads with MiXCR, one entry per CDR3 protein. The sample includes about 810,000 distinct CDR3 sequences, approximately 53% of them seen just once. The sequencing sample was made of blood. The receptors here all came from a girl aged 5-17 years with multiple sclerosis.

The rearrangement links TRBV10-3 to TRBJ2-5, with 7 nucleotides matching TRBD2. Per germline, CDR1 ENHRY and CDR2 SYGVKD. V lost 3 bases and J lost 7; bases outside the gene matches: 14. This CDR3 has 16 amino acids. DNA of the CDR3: TGTGCCATCAGTGATTACGGCGGGACTACCGATGGGACCCAGTACTTC. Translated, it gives CAISDYGGTTDGTQYF.

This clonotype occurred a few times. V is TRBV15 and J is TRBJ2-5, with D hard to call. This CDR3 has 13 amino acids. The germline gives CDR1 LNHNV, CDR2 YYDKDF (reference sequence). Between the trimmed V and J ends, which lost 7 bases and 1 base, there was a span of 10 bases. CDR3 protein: CATNTRTQETQYF. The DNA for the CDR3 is TGTGCCACCAACACAAGGACCCAAGAGACCCAGTACTTC.

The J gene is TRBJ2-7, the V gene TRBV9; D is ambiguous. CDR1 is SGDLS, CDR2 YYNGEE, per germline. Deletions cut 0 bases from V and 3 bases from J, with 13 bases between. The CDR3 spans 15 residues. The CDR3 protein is CASSVGQTDDYEQYF. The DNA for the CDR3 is TGTGCCAGCAGCGTAGGCCAGACCGATGACTACGAGCAGTACTTC.

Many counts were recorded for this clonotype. CDR3 region: CSVEDRYYEQYF. CDR3 nucleotides: TGCAGCGTTGAAGACAGGTACTACGAGCAGTACTTC. The chain links TRBV29-1 to TRBJ2-7, with D unclear. The CDR3 spans 12 residues. Germline CDR1 SQVTM, CDR2 ANQGSEA. V gave up 0 bases and J gave up 3 bases, with 6 bases separating them.

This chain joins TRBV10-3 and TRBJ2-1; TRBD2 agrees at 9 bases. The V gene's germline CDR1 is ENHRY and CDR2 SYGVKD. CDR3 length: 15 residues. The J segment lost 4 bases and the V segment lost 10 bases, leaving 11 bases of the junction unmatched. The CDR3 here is CATQGGGGAYNEQFF. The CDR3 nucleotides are TGTGCCACTCAAGGGGGCGGGGGGGCGTACAATGAGCAGTTCTTC.

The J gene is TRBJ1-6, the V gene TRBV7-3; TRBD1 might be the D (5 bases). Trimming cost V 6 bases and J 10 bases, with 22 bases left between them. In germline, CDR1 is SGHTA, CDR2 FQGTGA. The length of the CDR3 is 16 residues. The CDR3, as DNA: TGTGCCAGCAGTTCAATGGGGGGACGTATGGCCTCACCCCTCCACTTT. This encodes CASSSMGGRMASPLHF.

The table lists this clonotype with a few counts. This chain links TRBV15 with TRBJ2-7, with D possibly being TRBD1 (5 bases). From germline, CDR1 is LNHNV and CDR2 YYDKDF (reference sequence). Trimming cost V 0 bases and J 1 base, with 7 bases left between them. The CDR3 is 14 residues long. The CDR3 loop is CATSREGPSYEQYF. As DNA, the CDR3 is TGTGCCACCAGCAGAGAGGGGCCTTCCTACGAGCAGTACTTC.

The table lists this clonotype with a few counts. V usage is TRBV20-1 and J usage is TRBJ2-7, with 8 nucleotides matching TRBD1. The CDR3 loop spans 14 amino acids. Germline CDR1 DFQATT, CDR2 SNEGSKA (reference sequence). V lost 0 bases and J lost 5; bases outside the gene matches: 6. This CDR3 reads CSARDRTGYHEQYF. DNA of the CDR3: TGCAGTGCTAGAGATCGGACAGGGTACCACGAGCAGTACTTC.

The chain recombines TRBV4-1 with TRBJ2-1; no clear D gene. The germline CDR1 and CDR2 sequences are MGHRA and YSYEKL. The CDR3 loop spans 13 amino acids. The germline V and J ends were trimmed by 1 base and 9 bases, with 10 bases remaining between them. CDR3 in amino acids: CASSQVSEPEQFF. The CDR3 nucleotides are TGCGCCAGCAGCCAAGTATCAGAGCCTGAGCAGTTCTTC.

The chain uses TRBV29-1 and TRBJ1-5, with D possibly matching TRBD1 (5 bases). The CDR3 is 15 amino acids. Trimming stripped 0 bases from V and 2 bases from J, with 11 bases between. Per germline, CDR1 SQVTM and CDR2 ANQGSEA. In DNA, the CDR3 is TGCAGCGTTGAAGAGGAAGGGGTGGGCAATCAGCCCCAGCATTTT. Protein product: CSVEEEGVGNQPQHF.

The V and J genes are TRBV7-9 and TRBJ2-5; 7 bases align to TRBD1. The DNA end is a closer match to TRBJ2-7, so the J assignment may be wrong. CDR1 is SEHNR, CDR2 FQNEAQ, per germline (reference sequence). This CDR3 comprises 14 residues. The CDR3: CASSLLTTGAEQYF. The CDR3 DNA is TGTGCCAGCAGCCTCTTGACTACAGGGGCCGAGCAGTACTTC.

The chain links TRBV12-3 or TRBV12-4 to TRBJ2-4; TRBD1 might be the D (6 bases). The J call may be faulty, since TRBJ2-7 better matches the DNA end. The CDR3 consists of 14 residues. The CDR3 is CASSTHDRNYEQYF. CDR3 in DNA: TGTGCCAGCAGCACCCACGACAGGAACTACGAGCAGTACTTC.

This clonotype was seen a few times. In DNA, the CDR3 is TGTGCCACCTCACGGTACCAAGAGACCCAGTACTTC. This codes for CATSRYQETQYF. This chain links TRBV10-3 with TRBJ2-5; D is undetermined. Germline CDR1 and CDR2: ENHRY and SYGVKD. V lost 10 bases, J lost 0 bases, and 9 bases lay in between. This CDR3 has 12 amino acids.

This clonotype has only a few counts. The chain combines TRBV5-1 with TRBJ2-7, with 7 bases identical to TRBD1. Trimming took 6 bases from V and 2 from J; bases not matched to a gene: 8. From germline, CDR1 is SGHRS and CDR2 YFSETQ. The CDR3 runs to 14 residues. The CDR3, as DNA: TGCGCCAGCACGAACGGGGACAGCGCCTACGAGCAGTACTTC. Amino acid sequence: CASTNGDSAYEQYF. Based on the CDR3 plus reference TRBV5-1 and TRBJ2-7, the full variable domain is KAGVTQTPRYLIKTRGQQVTLSCSPISGHRSVSWYQQTPGQGLQFLFEYFSETQRNKGNFPGRFSGRQFSNSRSEMNVSTLELGDSALYLCASTNGDSAYEQYFGPGTRLTVT.

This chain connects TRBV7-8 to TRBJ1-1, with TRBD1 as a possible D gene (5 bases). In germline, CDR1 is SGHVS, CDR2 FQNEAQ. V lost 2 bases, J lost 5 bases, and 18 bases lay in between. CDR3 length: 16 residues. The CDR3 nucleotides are TGTGCCAGCAGCTTAAGGGCAGGGCCAATGCGGACTGAAGCTTTCTTT. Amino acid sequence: CASSLRAGPMRTEAFF.

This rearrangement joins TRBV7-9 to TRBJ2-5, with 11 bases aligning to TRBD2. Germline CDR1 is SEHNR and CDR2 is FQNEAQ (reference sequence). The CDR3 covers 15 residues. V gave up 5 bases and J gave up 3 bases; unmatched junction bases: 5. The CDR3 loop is CASSPPGLAEETQYF. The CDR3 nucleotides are TGTGCCAGCAGCCCGCCGGGACTAGCGGAAGAGACCCAGTACTTC.

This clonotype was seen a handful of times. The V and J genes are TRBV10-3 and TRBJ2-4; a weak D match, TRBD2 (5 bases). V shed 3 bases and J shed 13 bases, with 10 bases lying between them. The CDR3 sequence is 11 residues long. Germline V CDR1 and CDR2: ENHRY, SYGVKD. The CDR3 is CAISEGTRQYF. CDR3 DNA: TGTGCCATCAGTGAAGGAACTAGACAGTACTTC.

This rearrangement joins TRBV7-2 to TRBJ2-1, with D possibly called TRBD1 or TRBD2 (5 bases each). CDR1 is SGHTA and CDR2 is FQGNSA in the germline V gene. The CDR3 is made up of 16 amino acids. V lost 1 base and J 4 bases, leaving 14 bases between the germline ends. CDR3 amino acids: CASSLDGTDYYNEQFF. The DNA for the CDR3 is TGTGCCAGCAGCTTAGATGGGACGGATTATTACAATGAGCAGTTCTTC.

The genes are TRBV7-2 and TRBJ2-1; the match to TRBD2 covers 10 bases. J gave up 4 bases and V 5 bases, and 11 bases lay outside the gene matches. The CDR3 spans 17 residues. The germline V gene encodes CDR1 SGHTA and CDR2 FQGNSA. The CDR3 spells CASSPSGGSQIYNEQFF. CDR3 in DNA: TGTGCCAGCAGCCCTAGCGGGGGCAGCCAAATTTACAATGAGCAGTTCTTC.

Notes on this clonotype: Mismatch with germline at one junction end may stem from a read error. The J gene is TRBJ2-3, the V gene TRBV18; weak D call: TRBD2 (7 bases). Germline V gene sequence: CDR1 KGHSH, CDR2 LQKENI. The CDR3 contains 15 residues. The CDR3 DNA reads TGTGCCAGCCCACCTAGCGGACAGCACACAGATACGCAGTATTTT. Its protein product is CASPPSGQHTDTQYF.

The chain's CDR3 is CASSLGSTGTLTDTQYF. The DNA of the CDR3 is TGTGCCAGCAGCTTAGGTTCGACAGGGACCCTGACGGATACGCAGTATTTT. This chain connects TRBV7-6 to TRBJ2-3; 7 bases fit TRBD1. The CDR3 sequence is 17 residues long. V lost 1 base and J lost 6; bases outside the gene matches: 13. Germline V gene lookup returns CDR1 SGHVS and CDR2 FNYEAQ.

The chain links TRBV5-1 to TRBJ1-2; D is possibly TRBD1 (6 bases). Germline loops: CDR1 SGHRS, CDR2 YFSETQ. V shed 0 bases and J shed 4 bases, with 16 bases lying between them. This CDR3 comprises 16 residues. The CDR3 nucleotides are TGCGCCAGCAGCTTGGCGGACAGTCCTTCTAGCTATGGCTACACCTTC. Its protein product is CASSLADSPSSYGYTF.

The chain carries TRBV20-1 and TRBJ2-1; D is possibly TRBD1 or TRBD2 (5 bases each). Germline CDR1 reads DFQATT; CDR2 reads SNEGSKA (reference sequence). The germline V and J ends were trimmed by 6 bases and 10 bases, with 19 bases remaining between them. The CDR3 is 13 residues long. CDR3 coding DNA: TGCAGTGCATGGGGGAATAACTCCTACGAGCAGTTCTTC. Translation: CSAWGNNSYEQFF.

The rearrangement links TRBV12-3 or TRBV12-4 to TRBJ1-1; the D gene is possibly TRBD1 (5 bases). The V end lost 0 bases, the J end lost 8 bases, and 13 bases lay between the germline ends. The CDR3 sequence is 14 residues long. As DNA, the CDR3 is TGTGCCAGCAGTTTAGCGGTGAGGGGTACCGAAGCTTTCTTT. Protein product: CASSLAVRGTEAFF.

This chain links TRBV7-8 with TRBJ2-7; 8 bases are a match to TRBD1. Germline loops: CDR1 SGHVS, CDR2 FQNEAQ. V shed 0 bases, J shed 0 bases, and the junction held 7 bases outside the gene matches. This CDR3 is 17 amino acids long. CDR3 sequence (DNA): TGTGCCAGCAGCTTAGCGCGGGACAGGAAGAGCTCCTACGAGCAGTACTTC. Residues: CASSLARDRKSSYEQYF.